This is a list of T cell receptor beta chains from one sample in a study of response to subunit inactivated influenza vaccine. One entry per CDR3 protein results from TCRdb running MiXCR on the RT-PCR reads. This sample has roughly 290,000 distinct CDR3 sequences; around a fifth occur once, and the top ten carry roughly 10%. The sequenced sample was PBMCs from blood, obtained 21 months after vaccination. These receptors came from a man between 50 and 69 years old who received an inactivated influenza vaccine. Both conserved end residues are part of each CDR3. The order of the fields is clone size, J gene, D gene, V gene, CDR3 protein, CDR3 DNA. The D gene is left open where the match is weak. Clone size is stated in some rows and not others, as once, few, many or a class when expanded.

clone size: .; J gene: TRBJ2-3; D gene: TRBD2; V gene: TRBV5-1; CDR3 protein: CASSPGLAGGLDTQYF; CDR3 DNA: TGCGCCAGCAGCCCCGGACTAGCGGGAGGATTAGATACGCAGTATTTT
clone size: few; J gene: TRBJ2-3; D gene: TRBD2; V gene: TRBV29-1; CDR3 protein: CSVQGTSGRGTDTQYF; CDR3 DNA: TGCAGCGTTCAAGGGACTAGCGGGAGGGGGACAGATACGCAGTATTTT
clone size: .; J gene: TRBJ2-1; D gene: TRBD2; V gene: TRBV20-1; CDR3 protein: CSARRPGLAAGEQFF; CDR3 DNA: TGCAGTGCTAGGAGGCCGGGACTAGCGGCGGGCGAGCAGTTCTTC
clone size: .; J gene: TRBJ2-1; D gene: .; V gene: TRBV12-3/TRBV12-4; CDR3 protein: CASSLALAQGSEQFF; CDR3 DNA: TGTGCCAGCAGTTTAGCGCTCGCCCAGGGGAGTGAGCAGTTCTTC
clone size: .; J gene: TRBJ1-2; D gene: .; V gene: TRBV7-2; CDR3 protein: CASSSSPYGYTF; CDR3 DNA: TGTGCCAGCAGCTCCTCGCCCTATGGCTACACCTTC
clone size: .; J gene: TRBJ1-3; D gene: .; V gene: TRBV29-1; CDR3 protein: CSVREGGGNTIYF; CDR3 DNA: TGCAGCGTTCGGGAGGGAGGCGGAAACACCATATATTTT
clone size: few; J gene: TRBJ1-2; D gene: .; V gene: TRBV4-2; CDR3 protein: CASSQETQGKAYGYTF; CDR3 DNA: TGTGCCAGCAGCCAAGAGACACAAGGGAAGGCATATGGCTACACCTTC
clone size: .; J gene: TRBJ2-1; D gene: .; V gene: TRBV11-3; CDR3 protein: CASSLEEGSYNEQFF; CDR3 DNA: TGTGCCAGCAGCTTAGAAGAGGGCTCCTACAATGAGCAGTTCTTC
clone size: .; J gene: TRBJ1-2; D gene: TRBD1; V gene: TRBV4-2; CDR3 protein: CASSQEGQEGGYTF; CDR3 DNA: TGTGCCAGCAGCCAAGAGGGACAGGAAGGCGGCTACACCTTC
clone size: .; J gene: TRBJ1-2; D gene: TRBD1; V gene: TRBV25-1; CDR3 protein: CASRGQAPGYGYTF; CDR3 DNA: TGTGCCAGCCGTGGACAGGCCCCCGGGTATGGCTACACCTTC
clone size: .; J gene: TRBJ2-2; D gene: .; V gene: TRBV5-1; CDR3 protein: CASSPQGDVGAGELFF; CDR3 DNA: TGCGCCAGCAGCCCACAGGGAGACGTGGGGGCCGGGGAGCTGTTTTTT
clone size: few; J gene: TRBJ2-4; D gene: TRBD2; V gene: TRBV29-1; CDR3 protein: CSVGAAGGKNIQYF; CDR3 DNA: TGCAGCGTGGGGGCAGCGGGAGGGAAAAACATTCAGTACTTC